This T cell receptor beta chain was documented in a study of cytomegalovirus exposure and HLA in healthy donors. Study-level results: A later analysis showed TCR association rates differing by HLA locus, peaking at DRB1 and lowest at HLA-C.

V lost 4 bases to trimming and J lost 4 bases, with 17 bases between them. Germline-derived CDR1 and CDR2 are SGHRS and YFSETQ. This CDR3 spans 16 amino acids. PCR was performed using 60 Vbeta and 13 Jbeta primers. Sequencing used immunoSEQ multiplex PCR; TCRdb keeps in-frame clones, though not all of them. The table shows some 130,000 clones, with about 74% occurring only once. Concerning this clone: Its target is not known.

The specimen sequenced was PBMCs. The TCR originated in a man aged 30-40 years in good health and CMV-seronegative. This chain joins TRBV5-1 and TRBJ1-4; possible D gene TRBD1, 6 bases. CDR3 nucleotide sequence: TGCGCCAGCAGCCGGGGTAACGGCAGGGGTAATGAAAAACTGTTTTTT. This encodes CASSRGNGRGNEKLFF.